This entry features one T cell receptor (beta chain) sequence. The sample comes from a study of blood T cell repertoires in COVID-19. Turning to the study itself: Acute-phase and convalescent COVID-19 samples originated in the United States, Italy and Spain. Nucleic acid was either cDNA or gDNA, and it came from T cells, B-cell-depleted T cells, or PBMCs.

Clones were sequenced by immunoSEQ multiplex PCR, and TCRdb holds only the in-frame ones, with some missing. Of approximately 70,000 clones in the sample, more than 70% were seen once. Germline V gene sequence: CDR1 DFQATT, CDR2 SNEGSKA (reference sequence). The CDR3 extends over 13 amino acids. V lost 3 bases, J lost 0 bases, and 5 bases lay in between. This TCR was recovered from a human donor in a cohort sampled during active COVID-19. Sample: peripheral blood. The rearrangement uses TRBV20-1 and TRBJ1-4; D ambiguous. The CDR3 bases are TGCAGTGCTAGTTCCGCAACTAATGAAAAACTGTTTTTT. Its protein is CSASSATNEKLFF.